This is a list of T cell receptor beta chains from one sample in a study of brain T cells in children with intractable seizures. Generated by immunoSEQ multiplex PCR, the TCRdb table keeps only in-frame clones and is missing some. The table records hundreds of thousands of clones, over 90% of them present only once. Source: peripheral blood, taken less than 6 months after surgery. These receptors were collected from a boy under two years old with tuberous sclerosis and intractable seizures. Each CDR3 is given with its conserved first and last residue. D genes are given only for firm matches. Only part of the rows carry a size: once, few, many, or a class if the clone is expanded.

j_call: TRBJ2-7
d_call: TRBD2
v_call: TRBV3-1/TRBV3-2
clone_size: NA
cdr3_nt: TGTGCCAGCAGCCCTGCTAGCGGGGTATACTACGAGCAGTACTTC
cdr3_aa: CASSPASGVYYEQYF

j_call: TRBJ2-5
d_call: NA
v_call: TRBV25-1
clone_size: NA
cdr3_nt: TGTGCCAGCAGTAGGAGGGAAGAGACCCAGTACTTC
cdr3_aa: CASSRREETQYF

j_call: TRBJ1-3
d_call: TRBD1
v_call: TRBV19
clone_size: once
cdr3_nt: TGTGCCAGTAGTATGAGGGACAGGGCCGCTCGACACACCATATATTTT
cdr3_aa: CASSMRDRAARHTIYF

j_call: TRBJ2-3
d_call: TRBD2
v_call: TRBV4-2
clone_size: NA
cdr3_nt: TGTGCCAGCAGCCAGGAGCGGGAGGGCTCTTCTAGCACAGATACGCAGTATTTT
cdr3_aa: CASSQEREGSSSTDTQYF

j_call: TRBJ2-1
d_call: NA
v_call: TRBV5-1
clone_size: NA
cdr3_nt: TGCGCCAGCAGAGAAGAGATCTCCTACAATGAGCAGTTCTTC
cdr3_aa: CASREEISYNEQFF

j_call: TRBJ2-1
d_call: TRBD2
v_call: TRBV5-1
clone_size: NA
cdr3_nt: TGCGCCAGCAGCATCGGGACTAGCGGATACAATGAGCAGTTCTTC
cdr3_aa: CASSIGTSGYNEQFF

j_call: TRBJ1-2
d_call: TRBD1
v_call: TRBV5-1
clone_size: NA
cdr3_nt: TGCGCCAGCAGCTGGGACAGAACAGGCTACACCTTC
cdr3_aa: CASSWDRTGYTF

j_call: TRBJ1-1
d_call: TRBD1
v_call: TRBV6-4
clone_size: NA
cdr3_nt: TGTGCCAGCAGGGATGGGACAGGGACTGAAGCTTTCTTT
cdr3_aa: CASRDGTGTEAFF

j_call: TRBJ2-3
d_call: TRBD2
v_call: TRBV7-9
clone_size: once
cdr3_nt: TGTGCCAGAACGGCGGGGGATACAGATACGCAGTATTTT
cdr3_aa: CARTAGDTDTQYF

j_call: TRBJ1-1
d_call: NA
v_call: TRBV2
clone_size: NA
cdr3_nt: TGTGCCAGCAGTGAGAGCTGGTCTCAGGGTGGTCCTGAAGCTTTCTTT
cdr3_aa: CASSESWSQGGPEAFF

j_call: TRBJ2-5
d_call: NA
v_call: TRBV5-1
clone_size: once
cdr3_nt: TGCGCCAGCAGGGCGCAAGAGACCCAGTACTTC
cdr3_aa: CASRAQETQYF

j_call: TRBJ2-6
d_call: TRBD1
v_call: TRBV5-5
clone_size: NA
cdr3_nt: TGTGCCAGCAGTCAACAGGGGGGATCCTCTGGGGCCAACGTCCTGACTTTC
cdr3_aa: CASSQQGGSSGANVLTF

j_call: TRBJ2-1
d_call: TRBD2
v_call: TRBV5-1
clone_size: NA
cdr3_nt: TGCGCCAGCAGCTGGACTAGCGGGAGGAGCTCCTACAATGAGCAGTTCTTC
cdr3_aa: CASSWTSGRSSYNEQFF

j_call: TRBJ2-5
d_call: NA
v_call: TRBV7-9
clone_size: NA
cdr3_nt: TGTGCCAGCAGGCCGGTGGACCTTCAAGAGACCCAGTACTTC
cdr3_aa: CASRPVDLQETQYF

j_call: TRBJ1-2
d_call: NA
v_call: TRBV2
clone_size: NA
cdr3_nt: TGTGCCAGCAGTGTCCCACGGGATCTTTATGGCTACACCTTC
cdr3_aa: CASSVPRDLYGYTF

j_call: TRBJ2-3
d_call: NA
v_call: TRBV5-8
clone_size: NA
cdr3_nt: TGTGCCAGCAGGGTCGCGGGTGCTTGGACAGATACGCAGTATTTT
cdr3_aa: CASRVAGAWTDTQYF

j_call: TRBJ2-1
d_call: NA
v_call: TRBV4-1
clone_size: NA
cdr3_nt: TGCGCCAGCAGCCAAGAGAATTACCATGAGCAGTTCTTC
cdr3_aa: CASSQENYHEQFF

j_call: TRBJ2-3
d_call: TRBD1
v_call: TRBV6-2/TRBV6-3
clone_size: NA
cdr3_nt: TGTGCCAGCAGTTCCGACAGGGTTTCAGATACGCAGTATTTT
cdr3_aa: CASSSDRVSDTQYF

j_call: TRBJ1-5
d_call: NA
v_call: TRBV6-5
clone_size: NA
cdr3_nt: TGTGCCAGCAGTTATGGGGGTCTTGCCTTTTTT
cdr3_aa: CASSYGGLAFF

j_call: TRBJ2-2
d_call: TRBD2
v_call: TRBV6-4
clone_size: NA
cdr3_nt: TGTGCCAGCAGTCTTAGCGGGCTGCTGAACACCGGGGAGCTGTTTTTT
cdr3_aa: CASSLSGLLNTGELFF

j_call: TRBJ1-5
d_call: NA
v_call: TRBV5-6
clone_size: NA
cdr3_nt: TGTGCCAGCAGCTTGGCTCGGGGCAATCAGCCCCAGCATTTT
cdr3_aa: CASSLARGNQPQHF

j_call: TRBJ2-3
d_call: NA
v_call: TRBV5-1
clone_size: once
cdr3_nt: TGCGCCAGCAGCTTTTCGGGCTTCACAGATACGCAGTATTTT
cdr3_aa: CASSFSGFTDTQYF

j_call: TRBJ1-2
d_call: NA
v_call: TRBV19
clone_size: NA
cdr3_nt: TGTGCCACTAGTTCGACAGATCGCTACACCTTC
cdr3_aa: CATSSTDRYTF

j_call: TRBJ2-7
d_call: NA
v_call: TRBV5-1
clone_size: NA
cdr3_nt: TGCGCCAGCAGTCAAAGCATCCGCTACGAGCAGTACTTC
cdr3_aa: CASSQSIRYEQYF